The 23 T cell receptor beta chains below come from one sample, sequenced in a study of cytomegalovirus exposure and HLA in healthy donors. The PCR made use of 60 Vbeta and 13 Jbeta primers. Here immunoSEQ multiplex PCR was the method, and the copy in TCRdb shows in-frame clones only, minus some. Among 100,000 to 150,000 clones listed, around 73% were seen once. Sequenced input: PBMCs. All receptors derive from a female donor in good health and CMV-seronegative.

The gene calls are TRBV12-5 and TRBJ2-5; TRBD1 might be the D (8 bases). CDR3 length equals 16 residues. Trimming cost V 4 bases and J 3 bases, with 18 bases left between them. Germline V CDR1 and CDR2: LGHNT, FRNRAP. Here the CDR3 reads CASGSPGGTGEETQYF. The DNA of the CDR3 is TGTGCTAGTGGTTCCCCCGGGGGGACAGGAGAAGAGACCCAGTACTTC.

This clone was found once. This chain uses TRBV13 with TRBJ1-3; the match to TRBD1 covers 8 bases. The junction had 10 bases not matched to a gene; V was cut back by 5 bases and J by 16 bases. This CDR3 has 12 amino acids. Germline lookup yields CDR1 PRHDT and CDR2 FYEKMQ (reference sequence). The CDR3 loop is CASSLNRGSPYF. CDR3 nucleotide sequence: TGTGCCAGCAGCCTTAACAGGGGGTCACCGTATTTT. The full variable domain, with the rest looked up from reference TRBV13 and TRBJ1-3, is AAGVIQSPRHLIKEKRETATLKCYPIPRHDTVYWYQQGPGQDPQFLISFYEKMQSDKGSIPDRFSAQQFSDYHSELNMSSLELGDSALYFCASSLNRGSPYFGEGSWLTVV.

The chain links TRBV19 to TRBJ1-2; no definite D call. Germline V gives CDR1 LNHDA, CDR2 SQIVND (reference sequence). V lost 5 bases to trimming and J lost 4 bases, with 14 bases between them. The length of the CDR3 is 14 residues. The CDR3 spells CASSPGNWPYGYTF. The DNA of the CDR3 is TGTGCCAGTAGTCCGGGGAACTGGCCCTATGGCTACACCTTC. Filled out from reference TRBV19 and TRBJ1-2, the complete variable domain reads DGGITQSPKYLFRKEGQNVTLSCEQNLNHDAMYWYRQDPGQGLRLIYYSQIVNDFQKGDIAEGYSVSREKKESFPLTVTSAQKNPTAFYLCASSPGNWPYGYTFGSGTRLTVV.

The V gene is TRBV7-2, the J gene TRBJ2-1; D uncertain. Germline V gives CDR1 SGHTA, CDR2 FQGNSA. This CDR3 is 15 amino acids long. The V end was cut by 1 base, the J end by 7 bases, with 14 bases between. This CDR3 reads CASSLVAAPRNEQFF. The DNA for the CDR3 is TGTGCCAGCAGCTTAGTTGCGGCCCCCCGGAATGAGCAGTTCTTC. Full variable domain (missing parts from reference TRBV7-2 and TRBJ2-1): GAGVSQSPSNKVTEKGKDVELRCDPISGHTALYWYRQSLGQGLEFLIYFQGNSAPDKSGLPSDRFSAERTGGSVSTLTIQRTQQEDSAVYLCASSLVAAPRNEQFFGPGTRLTVL.

The chain joins TRBV29-1 to TRBJ2-3; TRBD2 might be the D (5 bases). This CDR3 comprises 13 residues. Per the germline V gene, CDR1 is SQVTM and CDR2 is ANQGSEA. V was trimmed by 6 bases and J by 2 bases, leaving 12 bases between them. CDR3 nucleotide sequence: TGCAGCGTCGCTAGCCGACTCACAGATACGCAGTATTTT. Its translation: CSVASRLTDTQYF.

V gene TRBV7-2 combines with J gene TRBJ1-4; 9 bases line up with TRBD1. Germline CDR1 and CDR2: SGHTA and FQGNSA. The CDR3 length is 14 residues. V was pared by 5 bases and J by 10 bases, with 8 bases of the junction left unmatched. CDR3 in amino acids: CASSPGTGRGKLFF. CDR3 sequence (DNA): TGTGCCAGCAGCCCTGGGACAGGGCGTGGAAAACTGTTTTTT.

Details on this clone: The same CDR3 is also encoded by other DNA sequences in this sample. V and J are TRBV19 and TRBJ2-3; D is perhaps TRBD1 (6 bases). CDR3 length: 15 amino acids. The germline gives CDR1 LNHDA, CDR2 SQIVND (reference sequence). The ends were cut back, 1 base at V and 0 bases at J, with 8 bases in the middle. The CDR3 DNA reads as TGTGCCAGTAGTATAGGGCAGGGGAGCACAGATACGCAGTATTTT. Residues: CASSIGQGSTDTQYF.

This chain connects TRBV10-3 to TRBJ2-2, with 12 nucleotides matching TRBD2. J gave up 5 bases and V 6 bases, and 7 bases lay outside the gene matches. This CDR3 spans 16 amino acids. Per germline, CDR1 ENHRY and CDR2 SYGVKD. CDR3 coding DNA: TGTGCCATCAGGGGGGCCGGGACTAGCGGGACCGGGGAGCTGTTTTTT. Its protein is CAIRGAGTSGTGELFF.

The chain recombines TRBV7-2 with TRBJ2-7, with 10 bases aligning to TRBD1. Germline lookup yields CDR1 SGHTA and CDR2 FQGNSA. This CDR3 has 15 amino acids. J was trimmed by 2 bases and V by 5 bases; bases with no gene match: 6. CDR3 region: CASSRQGAETYEQYF. Written as DNA, the CDR3 is TGTGCCAGCAGCCGACAGGGGGCCGAAACCTACGAGCAGTACTTC.

J is TRBJ2-3 and V is TRBV7-8; tentative D call: TRBD2 (5 bases). Germline loops: CDR1 SGHVS, CDR2 FQNEAQ. The CDR3 loop spans 17 amino acids. Trimming shortened V by 5 bases and J by 9 bases, and 27 bases separated the two germline ends. The CDR3 is CASSVAPLREPQRTQYF. Here the CDR3 DNA reads TGTGCCAGCAGCGTCGCCCCCCTACGGGAACCGCAGCGGACGCAGTATTTT.

The chain employs TRBV5-1 and TRBJ2-2; 12 nucleotides line up with TRBD2. V lost 4 bases to trimming and J lost 7 bases; unmatched junction nucleotides: 5. This CDR3 contains 15 residues. In germline, CDR1 is SGHRS, CDR2 YFSETQ. CDR3 loop: CASSPSGRAGGELFF. Written as DNA, the CDR3 is TGCGCCAGCAGCCCTAGCGGGAGGGCCGGCGGGGAGCTGTTTTTT. Based on the CDR3 plus reference TRBV5-1 and TRBJ2-2, the full variable domain is KAGVTQTPRYLIKTRGQQVTLSCSPISGHRSVSWYQQTPGQGLQFLFEYFSETQRNKGNFPGRFSGRQFSNSRSEMNVSTLELGDSALYLCASSPSGRAGGELFFGEGSRLTVL.

The rearrangement links TRBV4-3 to TRBJ2-6; D gene uncertain. V lost 0 bases and J 4 bases, leaving 10 bases between the germline ends. The CDR3 is 16 residues long. Germline CDR1 and CDR2: LGHNA and YSLEER. Here the CDR3 reads CASSQETAAGANVLTF. The CDR3 nucleotides read TGCGCCAGCAGCCAAGAGACCGCGGCGGGGGCCAACGTCCTGACTTTC.

This clone was detected only a few times. V gene TRBV21-1 combines with J gene TRBJ2-5; the table's D call, TRBD2, has no DNA check behind it. TRBV21-1 is deemed a pseudogene. The CDR3 has 15 amino acids. The CDR3 coding sequence is TGTGCCAGCAGCAAAGCAGAGCCGTATGAAGAGACCCAGTACTTC. This encodes CASSKAEPYEETQYF.

The rearrangement uses TRBV7-8 and TRBJ2-3, with 10 bases lining up with TRBD1. CDR3 length: 16 residues. V lost 7 bases, J lost 3 bases, and 10 bases stayed unmatched. Germline CDR1 is SGHVS and CDR2 is FQNEAQ. CDR3 in amino acids: CASILSRTGGTDTQYF. For the CDR3, the DNA is TGTGCCAGCATCCTTTCTCGGACAGGGGGTACAGATACGCAGTATTTT.

This chain connects TRBV19 to TRBJ1-4; 7 bases map to TRBD1. The CDR3 is 16 residues long. CDR1 is LNHDA and CDR2 is SQIVND in the germline V gene (reference sequence). The junction had 8 bases not matched to a gene; V was cut back by 7 bases and J by 0 bases. The CDR3 DNA follows: TGTGCCAGTACCTGGGGGACAGTTGCAACTAATGAAAAACTGTTTTTT. Translation gives CASTWGTVATNEKLFF.

The chain joins TRBV4-3 to TRBJ2-1; D ambiguous. The CDR3 contains 16 residues. CDR1 and CDR2 from the germline V gene are LGHNA and YSLEER. V was shortened by 2 bases and J by 6 bases, with 17 bases between the two germline ends. CDR3 bases: TGCGCCAGCAGCCAAAACCCACTTACTCCGGGCAATGAGCAGTTCTTC. Translated, it gives CASSQNPLTPGNEQFF.

The chain carries TRBV4-2 and TRBJ2-1; 9 bases align to TRBD2. The germline CDR1 and CDR2 sequences are LGHNA and YNFKEQ. The CDR3 is 16 amino acids. Germline trimming cut 0 bases from V and 4 bases from J; bases unmatched to any gene: 4. This chain's CDR3 is CASSQDLAGIYNEQFF. CDR3 coding DNA: TGTGCCAGCAGCCAAGATCTAGCGGGAATTTACAATGAGCAGTTCTTC.

The genes are TRBV28 and TRBJ1-1, with 8 nucleotides matching TRBD1. In germline, CDR1 is MDHEN, CDR2 SYDVKM. Germline trimming cut 8 bases from V and 2 bases from J; bases unmatched to any gene: 16. The CDR3 is 17 residues long. The CDR3 DNA reads as TGTGCCAGCCTCCTTGGGGCAGGGGGCTTTCTTAACACTGAAGCTTTCTTT. Residues: CASLLGAGGFLNTEAFF.

The chain couples TRBV29-1 to TRBJ2-7; 7 bases map to TRBD1. In germline, CDR1 is SQVTM, CDR2 ANQGSEA. J lost 4 bases, V lost 5 bases, and 8 bases had no gene match. The CDR3 runs to 13 residues. CDR3 nucleotide sequence: TGCAGCGTTCTTAGGGCAGGGGGATACGAGCAGTACTTC. It yields the protein CSVLRAGGYEQYF.

The chain carries TRBV30 and TRBJ2-7; TRBD2 matches at 16 bases. The CDR3 runs 14 residues. Looked up from germline, CDR1 is GTSNPN and CDR2 is SVGIG (reference sequence). V shed 5 bases and J 2 bases; nucleotides not matched to a gene: 0. CDR3 amino acids: CAWGTSGRAYEQYF. The CDR3 DNA reads TGTGCCTGGGGGACTAGCGGGAGGGCCTACGAGCAGTACTTC.

The chain combines TRBV7-2 with TRBJ2-7, with 10 bases that match TRBD2. V trimming: 5 bases; J trimming: 4 bases; junction bases outside the gene matches: 8. The CDR3 spans 15 residues. CDR1 and CDR2 (germline): SGHTA, FQGNSA. CDR3: CASSLIAGGTYEQYF. CDR3 DNA: TGTGCCAGCAGCCTTATAGCGGGAGGAACTTACGAGCAGTACTTC.

The chain joins TRBV5-1 to TRBJ1-1; D remains ambiguous. This CDR3 is 14 amino acids long. Germline V gives CDR1 SGHRS, CDR2 YFSETQ. Trimming stripped 1 base from V and 3 bases from J, with 10 bases between. CDR3 DNA sequence: TGCGCCAGCAGCTTGACCCTGGGAGACACTGAAGCTTTCTTT. Amino acid sequence: CASSLTLGDTEAFF.

This chain links TRBV29-1 with TRBJ2-3, with 10 bases aligning to TRBD2. V gave up 8 bases and J gave up 4 bases; unmatched junction bases: 12. CDR1 and CDR2 (germline): SQVTM, ANQGSEA. This CDR3 is built from 15 residues. As DNA, the CDR3 is TGCAGCCTATGGGAAGAGCGGGAGGGCTCAGATACGCAGTATTTT. This encodes CSLWEEREGSDTQYF.